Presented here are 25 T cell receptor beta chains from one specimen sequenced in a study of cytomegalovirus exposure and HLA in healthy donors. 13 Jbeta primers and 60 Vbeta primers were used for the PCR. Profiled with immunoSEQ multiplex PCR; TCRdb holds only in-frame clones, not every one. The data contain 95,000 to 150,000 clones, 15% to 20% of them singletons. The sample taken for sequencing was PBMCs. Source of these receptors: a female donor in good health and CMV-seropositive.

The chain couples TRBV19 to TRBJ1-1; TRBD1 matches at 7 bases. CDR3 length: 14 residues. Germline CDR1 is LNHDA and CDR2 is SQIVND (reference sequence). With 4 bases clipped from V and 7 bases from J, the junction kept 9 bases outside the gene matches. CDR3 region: CASSNRGLQIEAFF. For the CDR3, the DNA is TGTGCCAGTAGTAACAGGGGTCTGCAGATTGAAGCTTTCTTT.

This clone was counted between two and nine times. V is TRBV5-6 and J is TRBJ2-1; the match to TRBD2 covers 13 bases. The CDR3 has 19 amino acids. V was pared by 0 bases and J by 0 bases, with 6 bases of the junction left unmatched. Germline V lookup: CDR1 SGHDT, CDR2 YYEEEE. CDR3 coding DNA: TGTGCCAGCAGCTTGGAACTAGCGGGAGGGCCGAGCTCCTACAATGAGCAGTTCTTC. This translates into CASSLELAGGPSSYNEQFF.

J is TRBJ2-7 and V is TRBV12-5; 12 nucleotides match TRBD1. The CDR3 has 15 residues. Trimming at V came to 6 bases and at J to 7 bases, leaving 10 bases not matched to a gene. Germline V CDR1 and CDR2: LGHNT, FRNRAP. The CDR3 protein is CASGQEGQGAEEQYF. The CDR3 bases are TGTGCTAGTGGCCAAGAGGGACAGGGGGCTGAAGAGCAGTACTTC.

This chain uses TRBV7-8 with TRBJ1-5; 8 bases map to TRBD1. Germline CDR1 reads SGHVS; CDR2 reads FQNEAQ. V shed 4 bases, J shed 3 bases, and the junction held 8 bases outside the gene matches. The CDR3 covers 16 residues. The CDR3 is CASSSSDRGYNQPQHF. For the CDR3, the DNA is TGTGCCAGCAGCTCGAGTGACAGGGGATACAATCAGCCCCAGCATTTT.

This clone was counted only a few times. CDR3 nucleotide sequence: TGTGCCAGCAGCTTAACCCGTGGGGGGGCCCGATACTACGAGCAGTACTTC. Its translation is CASSLTRGGARYYEQYF. The chain employs TRBV11-2 and TRBJ2-7; maybe TRBD2 (7 bases). CDR1 is SGHAT, CDR2 FQNNGV, per germline. The CDR3 length is 17 residues. V lost 2 bases, J lost 3 bases, and 20 bases lay in between.

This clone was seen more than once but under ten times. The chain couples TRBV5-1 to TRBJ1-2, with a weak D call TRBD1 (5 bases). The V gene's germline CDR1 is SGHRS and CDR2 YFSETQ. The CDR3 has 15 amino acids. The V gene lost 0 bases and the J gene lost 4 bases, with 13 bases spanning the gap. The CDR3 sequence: CASSLGQTLFYGYTF. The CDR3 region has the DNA TGCGCCAGCAGCTTGGGACAGACATTATTCTATGGCTACACCTTC. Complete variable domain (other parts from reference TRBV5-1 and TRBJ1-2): KAGVTQTPRYLIKTRGQQVTLSCSPISGHRSVSWYQQTPGQGLQFLFEYFSETQRNKGNFPGRFSGRQFSNSRSEMNVSTLELGDSALYLCASSLGQTLFYGYTFGSGTRLTVV.

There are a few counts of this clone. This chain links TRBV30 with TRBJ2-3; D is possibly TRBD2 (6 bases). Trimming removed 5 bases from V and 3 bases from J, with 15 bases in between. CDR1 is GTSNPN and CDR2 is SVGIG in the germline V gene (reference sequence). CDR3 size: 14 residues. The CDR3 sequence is CAWGVGGRTDTQYF. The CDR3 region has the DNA TGTGCCTGGGGAGTGGGAGGAAGGACAGATACGCAGTATTTT. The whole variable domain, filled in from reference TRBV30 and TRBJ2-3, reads SQTIHQWPATLVQPVGSPLSLECTVEGTSNPNLYWYRQAAGRGLQLLFYSVGIGQISSEVPQNLSASRPQDRQFILSSKKLLLSDSGFYLCAWGVGGRTDTQYFGPGTRLTVL.

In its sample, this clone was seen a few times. The chain's CDR3 is CASSHITGVNTEAFF. DNA of the CDR3: TGCGCCAGCAGCCATATTACAGGAGTTAACACTGAAGCTTTCTTT. V usage is TRBV5-1 and J usage is TRBJ1-1; D is perhaps TRBD1 (5 bases). Germline V gene sequence: CDR1 SGHRS, CDR2 YFSETQ. Trimming removed 4 bases from V and 2 bases from J, with 15 bases in between. There are 15 residues in the CDR3.

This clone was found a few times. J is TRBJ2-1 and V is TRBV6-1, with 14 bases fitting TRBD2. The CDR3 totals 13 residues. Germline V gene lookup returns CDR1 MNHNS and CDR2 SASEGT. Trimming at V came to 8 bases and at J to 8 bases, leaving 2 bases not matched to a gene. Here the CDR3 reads CASRTSGGHEQFF. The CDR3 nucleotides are TGTGCCAGCCGGACTAGCGGGGGGCATGAGCAGTTCTTC.

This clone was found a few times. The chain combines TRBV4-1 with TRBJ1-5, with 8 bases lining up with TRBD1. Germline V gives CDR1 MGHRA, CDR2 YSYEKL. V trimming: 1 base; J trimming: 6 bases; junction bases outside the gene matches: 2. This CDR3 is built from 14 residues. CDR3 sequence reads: CASSQGQGLQPQHF. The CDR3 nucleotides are TGCGCCAGCAGCCAAGGACAGGGGCTTCAGCCCCAGCATTTT.

The CDR3 bases are TGTGCCAGCTCTGCGAACCAGGGGAGTAATCAGCCCCAGCATTTT. Amino acid sequence: CASSANQGSNQPQHF. The chain employs TRBV18 and TRBJ1-5; D may be TRBD1 (6 bases). The CDR3 covers 15 residues. Germline CDR1 reads KGHSH; CDR2 reads LQKENI. With 6 bases removed from V and 4 bases from J, the gap between germline ends came to 16 bases.

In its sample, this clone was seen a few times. CDR3 sequence reads: CASSFSGRGANTEAFF. CDR3 nucleotide sequence: TGTGCCAGCAGCTTCAGTGGCAGGGGGGCGAATACTGAAGCTTTCTTT. The V gene is TRBV7-9, the J gene TRBJ1-1; 7 positions match TRBD1. The CDR3 is 16 amino acids. V lost 3 bases, J lost 5 bases, and 12 bases stayed unmatched. CDR1 is SEHNR and CDR2 is FQNEAQ in the germline V gene (reference sequence).

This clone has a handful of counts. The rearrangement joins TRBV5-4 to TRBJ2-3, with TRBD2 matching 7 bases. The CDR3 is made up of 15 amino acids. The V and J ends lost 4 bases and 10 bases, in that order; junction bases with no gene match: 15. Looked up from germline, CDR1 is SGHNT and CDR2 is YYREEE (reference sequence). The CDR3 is CASSTRKSGTGAQYF. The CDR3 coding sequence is TGTGCCAGCAGCACAAGAAAAAGCGGGACCGGTGCGCAGTATTTT.

This chain's CDR3 is CASSEAGRANYGYTF. CDR3 bases: TGTGCCAGCAGTGAAGCGGGGAGAGCTAACTATGGCTACACCTTC. The chain links TRBV6-1 to TRBJ1-2; D uncertain. The CDR3 runs to 15 residues. Germline values: CDR1 MNHNS, CDR2 SASEGT. The V and J ends lost 0 bases and 0 bases respectively, with 8 bases between them.

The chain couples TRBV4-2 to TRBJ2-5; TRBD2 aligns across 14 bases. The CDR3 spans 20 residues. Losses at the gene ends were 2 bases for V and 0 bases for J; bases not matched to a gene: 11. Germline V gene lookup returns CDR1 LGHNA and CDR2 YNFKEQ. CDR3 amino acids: CASSQSRRTSGGTNQETQYF. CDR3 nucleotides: TGTGCCAGCAGCCAATCAAGGCGGACTAGCGGGGGGACAAACCAAGAGACCCAGTACTTC.

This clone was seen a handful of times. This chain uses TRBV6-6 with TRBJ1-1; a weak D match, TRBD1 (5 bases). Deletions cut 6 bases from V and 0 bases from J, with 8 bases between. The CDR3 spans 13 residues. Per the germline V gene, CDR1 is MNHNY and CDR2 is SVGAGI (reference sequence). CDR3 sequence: CASRTVMNTEAFF. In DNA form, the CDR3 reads TGTGCCAGCAGGACAGTGATGAACACTGAAGCTTTCTTT.

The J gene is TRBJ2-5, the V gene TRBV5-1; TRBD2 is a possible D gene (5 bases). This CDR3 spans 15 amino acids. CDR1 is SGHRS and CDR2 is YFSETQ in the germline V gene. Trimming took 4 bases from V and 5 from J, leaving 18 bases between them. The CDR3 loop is CASSAQIGVWETQYF. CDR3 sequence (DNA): TGCGCCAGCAGCGCCCAAATCGGGGTATGGGAGACCCAGTACTTC.

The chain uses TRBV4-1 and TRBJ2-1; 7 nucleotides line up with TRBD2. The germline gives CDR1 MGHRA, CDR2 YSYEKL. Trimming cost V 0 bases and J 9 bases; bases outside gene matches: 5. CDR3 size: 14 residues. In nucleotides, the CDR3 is TGCGCCAGCAGCCAAGAGGACCAGCGGGGTGAGCAGTTCTTC. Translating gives CASSQEDQRGEQFF.

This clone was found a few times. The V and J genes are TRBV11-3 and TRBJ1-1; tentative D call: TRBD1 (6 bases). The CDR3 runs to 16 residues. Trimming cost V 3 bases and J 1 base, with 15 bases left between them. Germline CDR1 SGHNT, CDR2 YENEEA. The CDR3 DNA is TGTGCCAGCAGCTTGGGGGGGCAGGTAGGGAACACTGAAGCTTTCTTT. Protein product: CASSLGGQVGNTEAFF.

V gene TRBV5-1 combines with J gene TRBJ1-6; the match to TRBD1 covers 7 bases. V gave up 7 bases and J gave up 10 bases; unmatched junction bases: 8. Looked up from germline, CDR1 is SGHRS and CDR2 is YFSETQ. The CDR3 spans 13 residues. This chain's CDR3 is CASQTGNDSPLHF. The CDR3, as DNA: TGCGCCAGCCAGACAGGGAACGACTCACCCCTCCACTTT.

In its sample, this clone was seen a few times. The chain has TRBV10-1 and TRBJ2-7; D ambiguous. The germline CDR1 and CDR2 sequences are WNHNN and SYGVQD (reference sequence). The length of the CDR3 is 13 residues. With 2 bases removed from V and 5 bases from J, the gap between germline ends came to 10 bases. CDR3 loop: CASSERGGDEQYF. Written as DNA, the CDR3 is TGCGCCAGCAGTGAGCGCGGTGGCGACGAGCAGTACTTC.

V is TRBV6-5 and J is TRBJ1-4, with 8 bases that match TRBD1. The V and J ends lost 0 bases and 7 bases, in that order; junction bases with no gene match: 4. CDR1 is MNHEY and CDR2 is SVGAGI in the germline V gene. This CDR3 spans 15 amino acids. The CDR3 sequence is CASSYSWTGPEKLFF. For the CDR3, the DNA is TGTGCCAGCAGTTACTCCTGGACAGGGCCTGAAAAACTGTTTTTT.

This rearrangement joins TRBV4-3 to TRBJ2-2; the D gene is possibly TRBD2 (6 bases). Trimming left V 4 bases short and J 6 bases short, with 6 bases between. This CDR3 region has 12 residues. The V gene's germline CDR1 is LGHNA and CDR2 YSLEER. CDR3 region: CASSRGAGELFF. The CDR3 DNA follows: TGCGCCAGCAGCCGGGGGGCCGGGGAGCTGTTTTTT.

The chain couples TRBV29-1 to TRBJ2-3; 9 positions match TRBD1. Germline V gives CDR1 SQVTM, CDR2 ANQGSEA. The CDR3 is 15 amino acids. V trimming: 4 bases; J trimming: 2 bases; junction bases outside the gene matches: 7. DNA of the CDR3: TGCAGCGTTGTGCCCCGGGACAGGGCCACAGATACGCAGTATTTT. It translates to CSVVPRDRATDTQYF.

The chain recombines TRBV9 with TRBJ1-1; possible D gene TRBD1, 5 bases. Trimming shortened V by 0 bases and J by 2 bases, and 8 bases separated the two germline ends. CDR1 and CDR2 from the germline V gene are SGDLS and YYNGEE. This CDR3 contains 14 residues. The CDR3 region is CASSVETENTEAFF. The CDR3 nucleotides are TGTGCCAGCAGCGTAGAGACAGAAAACACTGAAGCTTTCTTT.